A selection of T cell receptor beta chains follows, all from one sample in a study of STAT3 mutations in large granular lymphocyte leukemia. Repertoires were generated with immunoSEQ multiplex PCR, while TCRdb's copy carries only in-frame clones and drops some. The profile shows roughly 14,000 clones, under 95% of them singletons. Sequencing input: peripheral blood mononuclear cells. The receptor source for this set is a man aged 40-50 years with T-cell large granular lymphocyte leukemia. Some clones in this sample may be carry-over from other donors' samples. The CDR3 runs from the conserved cysteine through the conserved F or W. The D gene is left open where the match is weak. Rows give clone size only sometimes, using once, few, many, or a class for an expanded clone.

NA	NA	TRBJ1-6	TRBV5-8	CASSPGAGFLGSPLHF	TGTGCCAGCAGCCCAGGAGCCGGTTTTCTCGGGTCACCCCTCCACTTT
TRBD2	once	TRBJ2-2	TRBV4-1	CASSLFSGGADTGELFF	TGCGCCAGCAGCCTCTTTAGCGGGGGGGCAGACACCGGGGAGCTGTTTTTT
TRBD2	few	TRBJ2-1	TRBV6-6	CASILAGGNEQFF	TGTGCCAGCATACTAGCGGGGGGCAATGAGCAGTTCTTC
TRBD1	once	TRBJ2-7	TRBV15	CATSRSTGGDEQYF	TGTGCCACCAGCAGATCGACAGGGGGCGACGAGCAGTACTTC
NA	few	TRBJ1-4	TRBV28	CASSQTFGKLFF	TGTGCCAGCAGCCAGACATTCGGAAAACTGTTTTTT
NA	NA	TRBJ2-1	TRBV5-4	CASSLVGGNEQFF	TGTGCCAGCAGCTTGGTAGGCGGGAATGAGCAGTTCTTC
TRBD1	NA	TRBJ1-6	TRBV6-5	CASSSGQAYNSPLHF	TGTGCCAGCAGTTCGGGACAGGCCTACAATTCACCCCTCCACTTT
TRBD1	NA	TRBJ1-6	TRBV18	CASSPGGMGQGNNSPLHF	TGTGCCAGCTCACCAGGTGGAATGGGACAGGGAAATAATTCACCCCTCCACTTT
NA	NA	TRBJ1-1	TRBV25-1	CASSEGQFMNTEAFF	TGTGCCAGCAGTGAAGGACAGTTCATGAACACTGAAGCTTTCTTT
NA	NA	TRBJ2-7	TRBV4-3	CASSQGGAGIGEGEQYF	TGCGCCAGCAGCCAAGGCGGGGCGGGGATAGGAGAAGGCGAGCAGTACTTC
NA	NA	TRBJ2-1	TRBV9	CASSVGADEQFF	TGTGCCAGCAGCGTAGGGGCGGATGAGCAGTTCTTC
NA	NA	TRBJ1-5	TRBV27	CASHPSGSRQPQHF	TGTGCCAGCCATCCATCAGGGTCACGGCAGCCCCAGCATTTT
NA	NA	TRBJ1-6	TRBV5-6	CASSLAGQSSYNSPLHF	TGTGCCAGCAGCTTGGCTGGCCAGAGCTCCTATAATTCACCCCTCCACTTT
TRBD2	few	TRBJ2-5	TRBV29-1	CSVLLLAGGPRETQYF	TGCAGCGTTCTGCTTCTAGCGGGGGGGCCGAGGGAGACCCAGTACTTC
TRBD2	NA	TRBJ2-7	TRBV4-2	CASSQGASGVGEQYF	TGTGCCAGCAGCCAAGGGGCTAGCGGGGTTGGCGAGCAGTACTTC
NA	few	TRBJ2-1	TRBV30	CAWSTESSYNEQFF	TGTGCCTGGAGTACCGAGAGCTCCTACAATGAGCAGTTCTTC
TRBD1	NA	TRBJ1-6	TRBV5-5	CASSLDRGENSPLHF	TGTGCCAGCAGCCTGGACAGGGGTGAGAATTCACCCCTCCACTTT
TRBD1	NA	TRBJ1-6	TRBV7-9	CASSLAGQGPPLHF	TGTGCCAGCAGCTTAGCGGGACAGGGTCCACCCCTCCACTTT
NA	NA	TRBJ2-1	TRBV7-2	CASSYSGMGEQFF	TGTGCCAGCAGCTATTCAGGGATGGGTGAGCAGTTCTTC
NA	few	TRBJ2-5	TRBV7-9	CASSLQGRTVDQETQYF	TGTGCCAGCAGCTTACAGGGTAGGACGGTAGACCAAGAGACCCAGTACTTC
NA	NA	TRBJ2-3	TRBV7-9	CASSLGSGTGLVDTQYF	TGTGCCAGCAGCTTAGGATCCGGGACGGGCCTCGTAGATACGCAGTATTTT
TRBD1	NA	TRBJ2-1	TRBV5-8	CASSLFQGAVYNEQFF	TGTGCCAGCAGCTTGTTTCAGGGGGCAGTCTACAATGAGCAGTTCTTC
NA	NA	TRBJ2-1	TRBV9	CASSALGGLSYNEQFF	TGTGCCAGCAGCGCCCTCGGGGGCCTCTCCTACAATGAGCAGTTCTTC
TRBD1	NA	TRBJ2-7	TRBV9	CASSVSQGGAYEQYF	TGTGCCAGCAGCGTATCACAGGGGGGAGCCTACGAGCAGTACTTC
TRBD1	NA	TRBJ2-5	TRBV5-1	CASSAGGAMETQYF	TGCGCCAGCAGCGCAGGGGGCGCTATGGAGACCCAGTACTTC
NA	NA	TRBJ2-2	TRBV5-1	CASNAAHWDTGELFF	TGCGCCAGCAACGCCGCCCATTGGGACACCGGGGAGCTGTTTTTT
NA	few	TRBJ1-6	TRBV5-6	CASSSGMGGVGSPLHF	TGTGCCAGCAGCTCAGGGATGGGGGGGGTAGGATCACCCCTCCACTTT
NA	NA	TRBJ2-7	TRBV7-9	CASSLDPAQGSYEQYF	TGTGCCAGCAGCTTAGACCCCGCACAGGGTTCCTACGAGCAGTACTTC
NA	NA	TRBJ1-6	TRBV14	CASSVTNDSPLHF	TGTGCCAGCAGCGTCACTAACGATTCACCCCTCCACTTT
NA	NA	TRBJ1-3	TRBV7-9	CASSFLSNSGNTIYF	TGTGCCAGCAGCTTCCTCAGCAACTCTGGAAACACCATATATTTT
NA	NA	TRBJ1-1	TRBV13	CASSPTGFNTEAFF	TGTGCCAGCAGCCCTACAGGGTTTAACACTGAAGCTTTCTTT
TRBD1	NA	TRBJ2-7	TRBV4-3	CASSPTGNEQYF	TGCGCCAGCAGCCCGACAGGGAACGAGCAGTACTTC
NA	NA	TRBJ1-1	TRBV5-6	CASTPGPDTEAFF	TGTGCCAGCACCCCGGGTCCGGACACTGAAGCTTTCTTT
NA	NA	TRBJ2-1	TRBV30	CAWSVGTISWYEQFF	TGTGCCTGGAGTGTAGGGACCATCAGTTGGTATGAGCAGTTCTTC
TRBD1	NA	TRBJ2-7	TRBV5-1	CASSLGQGGSEQYF	TGCGCCAGCAGCTTAGGACAGGGTGGGAGCGAGCAGTACTTC
TRBD1	NA	TRBJ1-5	TRBV27	CASSPGTGNQPQHF	TGTGCCAGCAGTCCAGGGACAGGGAATCAGCCCCAGCATTTT
TRBD1	NA	TRBJ1-6	TRBV7-8	CASSYTGQGNSPLHF	TGTGCCAGCAGCTATACGGGACAGGGAAATTCACCCCTCCACTTT
NA	NA	TRBJ2-7	TRBV6-5	CASSLGASSYEQYF	TGTGCCAGCAGTTTAGGGGCCAGCTCCTACGAGCAGTACTTC
TRBD1	NA	TRBJ2-5	TRBV6-5	CASRRTGVGLETQYF	TGTGCCAGCAGAAGGACAGGGGTGGGTCTAGAGACCCAGTACTTC
NA	NA	TRBJ1-5	TRBV7-9	CASSQSGSNQPQHF	TGTGCCAGCAGCCAGTCGGGATCCAATCAGCCCCAGCATTTT
TRBD1	NA	TRBJ1-6	TRBV28	CASSSAPGQLNSPLHF	TGTGCCAGCAGTTCAGCTCCGGGACAGCTAAATTCACCCCTCCACTTT
TRBD2	NA	TRBJ2-1	TRBV7-9	CASSVVAGGWGNEQFF	TGTGCCAGCAGCGTGGTAGCGGGGGGGTGGGGCAATGAGCAGTTCTTC
TRBD1	NA	TRBJ2-7	TRBV10-3	CAISGTGGEDEQYF	TGTGCCATCAGTGGGACAGGGGGGGAGGACGAGCAGTACTTC
NA	NA	TRBJ1-3	TRBV11-2	CASSTQWEGRNTIYF	TGTGCCAGCAGCACCCAATGGGAGGGAAGAAACACCATATATTTT
TRBD2	NA	TRBJ2-3	TRBV7-6	CASSLDRAGVRDTQYF	TGTGCCAGCAGCTTAGATCGGGCGGGGGTGAGAGATACGCAGTATTTT
NA	NA	TRBJ1-2	TRBV10-3	CAISHPSGNGLSGGYTF	TGTGCCATCAGCCACCCCAGTGGCAACGGTTTATCGGGGGGCTACACCTTC
TRBD1	NA	TRBJ2-5	TRBV5-1	CASSLGDRVQETQYF	TGCGCCAGCAGCTTGGGGGACAGGGTCCAAGAGACCCAGTACTTC
NA	NA	TRBJ1-1	TRBV27	CASSDTSRGTEAFF	TGTGCCAGCAGCGACACTTCCAGGGGCACTGAAGCTTTCTTT
NA	NA	TRBJ2-5	TRBV15	CATSSRVGMGAQETQYF	TGTGCCACCAGCAGCAGGGTTGGTATGGGGGCCCAAGAGACCCAGTACTTC
NA	NA	TRBJ1-5	TRBV18	CASSPDGWYPPQHF	TGTGCCAGCTCACCAGATGGGTGGTATCCGCCCCAGCATTTT
TRBD1	NA	TRBJ2-5	TRBV27	CASNDRAMKTQYF	TGTGCCAGCAACGACAGGGCTATGAAGACCCAGTACTTC